The 31 T cell receptor beta chains below were found in one sample sequenced in a study of blood T cell repertoires in COVID-19. Assay used: immunoSEQ multiplex PCR; TCRdb lists only in-frame clones, some missing. The sample has about 190,000 clones, about 85% seen once. Material: peripheral blood. These receptors were taken from a human donor in a cohort sampled during active COVID-19.

The chain carries TRBV18 and TRBJ2-1; D perhaps matches TRBD2 (5 bases). CDR3 length: 15 amino acids. Trimming removed 4 bases at V and 0 bases at J, with 10 bases between. CDR1 and CDR2 (germline): KGHSH, LQKENI. CDR3 sequence reads: CASSQFRDSYNEQFF. The CDR3 DNA reads as TGTGCCAGCTCACAGTTCCGGGACTCCTACAATGAGCAGTTCTTC.

This chain uses TRBV5-6 with TRBJ2-7; 12 bases match TRBD2. CDR1 is SGHDT, CDR2 YYEEEE, per germline. V was clipped by 3 bases and J by 5 bases; unmatched bases: 6. The CDR3 totals 15 residues. The CDR3 is CASSSLAGGGDEQYF. For the CDR3, the DNA is TGTGCCAGCAGCTCACTAGCGGGAGGCGGGGACGAGCAGTACTTC.

The genes are TRBV6-1 and TRBJ2-7; 7 positions agree with TRBD1. The germline CDR1 and CDR2 sequences are MNHNS and SASEGT. V was pared by 1 base and J by 13 bases, with 13 bases of the junction left unmatched. The CDR3 is 14 residues long. The CDR3, as DNA: TGTGCCAGCAGTGAAGGCGACAGGGCTCCGCGGGTTTACGTC. As protein: CASSEGDRAPRVYV.

This chain links TRBV3-1 (or the pseudogene TRBV3-2) with TRBJ2-7; no clear D. Germline CDR1 and CDR2: LGHDT and YNNKEL (reference sequence). The CDR3 runs to 14 residues. The V and J ends lost 1 base and 2 bases respectively, with 9 bases between them. The DNA of the CDR3 is TGTGCCAGCAGCCAAGGCAGGTCAGCCTACGAGCAGTACTTC. Its protein is CASSQGRSAYEQYF.

The sample holds a few counts of this clone. The rearrangement joins TRBV5-1 to TRBJ1-2, with D unclear. CDR3 length: 13 residues. V was pared by 0 bases and J by 8 bases, with 11 bases between. CDR1 SGHRS and CDR2 YFSETQ come from the germline V gene. The DNA for the CDR3 is TGCGCCAGCAGCTTGGACCCAGTTAAGGGCTACACCTTC. Amino acid sequence: CASSLDPVKGYTF.

V gene TRBV5-1 combines with J gene TRBJ2-1; D gene uncertain. CDR1 is SGHRS and CDR2 is YFSETQ in the germline V gene. Trimming removed 3 bases from V and 0 bases from J, with 19 bases in between. The length of the CDR3 is 18 residues. In DNA, the CDR3 is TGCGCCAGCAGCTCAGGCAGGCTCTCGGTGAGCTCCTACAATGAGCAGTTCTTC. Protein product: CASSSGRLSVSSYNEQFF.

This rearrangement joins TRBV28 to TRBJ2-7; TRBD1 agrees at 9 bases. The junction had 16 bases not matched to a gene; V was cut back by 7 bases and J by 6 bases. The length of the CDR3 is 16 residues. CDR1 MDHEN and CDR2 SYDVKM come from the germline V gene. The CDR3 loop is CASNPTDRGPGREQYF. CDR3 coding DNA: TGTGCCAGCAATCCAACGGACAGGGGACCGGGTCGCGAGCAGTACTTC.

This chain joins TRBV2 and TRBJ1-2, with 7 nucleotides matching TRBD1. This CDR3 has 16 residues. Germline CDR1 SNHLY, CDR2 FYNNEI. The ends lost 0 bases at V and 6 bases at J; junction bases unmatched: 10. CDR3 DNA: TGTGCCAGCAGTGAAGCCGCGACAGGGTCAGCCGATGGCTACACCTTC. Encoded protein: CASSEAATGSADGYTF.

The chain uses TRBV12-5 and TRBJ2-6; 7 bases line up with TRBD1. Germline V gives CDR1 LGHNT, CDR2 FRNRAP. After removal of 6 bases from V and 0 bases from J, the junction contained 17 bases not matched to a gene. This CDR3 contains 20 residues. CDR3 residues: CASGIEPVNRGGSGANVLTF. CDR3 bases: TGTGCTAGTGGCATAGAGCCGGTCAACAGGGGCGGCTCTGGGGCCAACGTCCTGACTTTC. Based on the CDR3 plus reference TRBV12-5 and TRBJ2-6, the full variable domain is DARVTQTPRHKVTEMGQEVTMRCQPILGHNTVFWYRQTMMQGLELLAYFRNRAPLDDSGMPKDRFSAEMPDATLATLKIQPSEPRDSAVYFCASGIEPVNRGGSGANVLTFGAGSRLTVL.

The chain recombines TRBV6-5 with TRBJ1-1, with D unclear. CDR1 and CDR2 (germline): MNHEY, SVGAGI. The CDR3 is made up of 16 amino acids. V dropped 2 bases and J dropped 3 bases, with 16 bases sitting between them. The CDR3 DNA sequence: TGTGCCAGCAGTTACCGGCCCCGGGGAGGGCACACTGAAGCTTTCTTT. Translation gives CASSYRPRGGHTEAFF.

This chain connects TRBV19 to TRBJ1-1, with D uncertain. V was trimmed by 6 bases and J by 2 bases, leaving 16 bases between them. Germline CDR1 and CDR2: LNHDA and SQIVND (reference sequence). This CDR3 contains 15 residues. Here the CDR3 DNA reads TGTGCCAGTAGAGGGAGGGTGGCGGAAAACACTGAAGCTTTCTTT. Translation: CASRGRVAENTEAFF.

The V call is TRBV27, the J call TRBJ1-5, with D possibly TRBD1 on 5 matching bases. Looked up from germline, CDR1 is MNHEY and CDR2 is SMNVEV (reference sequence). This CDR3 has 14 residues. V gave up 10 bases and J gave up 1 base, with 14 bases separating them. CDR3 DNA: TGTGCCACCATCGGCAGGGCCAGCAATCAGCCCCAGCATTTT. It codes for CATIGRASNQPQHF.

This clone was observed a handful of times. The chain links TRBV5-5 to TRBJ2-5; 10 bases are shared with TRBD1. V dropped 4 bases and J dropped 5; count of bases not matched to a gene: 14. In germline, CDR1 is SGHKS, CDR2 YYEKEE (reference sequence). The CDR3 is made up of 17 amino acids. CDR3 DNA sequence: TGTGCCAGCAGCCTGGGGTGGAGACAGGGGGCGGTTGAGACCCAGTACTTC. Translating it yields CASSLGWRQGAVETQYF. Together with reference TRBV5-5 and TRBJ2-5, the CDR3 gives the full variable domain: DAGVTQSPTHLIKTRGQQVTLRCSPISGHKSVSWYQQVLGQGPQFIFQYYEKEERGRGNFPDRFSARQFPNYSSELNVNALLLGDSALYLCASSLGWRQGAVETQYFGPGTRLLVL.

The chain links TRBV5-8 to TRBJ2-7; TRBD2 might be the D (7 bases). With 1 base removed from V and 2 bases from J, the gap between germline ends came to 16 bases. CDR1 SGHTS and CDR2 YDEGEE come from the germline V gene. The CDR3 consists of 16 residues. CDR3 DNA sequence: TGTGCCAGCAGCTTGTTCCGGGGGGCAACGGCCTACGAGCAGTACGTC. This encodes CASSLFRGATAYEQYV.

This chain links TRBV3-1 (or the pseudogene TRBV3-2) with TRBJ2-3; 9 bases agree with TRBD1. V trimming: 4 bases; J trimming: 10 bases; junction bases outside the gene matches: 12. Germline assignment: CDR1 LGHDT and CDR2 YNNKEL (reference sequence). This CDR3 contains 15 residues. The CDR3 here is CASSLGTGTRGSQYF. The CDR3 DNA reads as TGTGCCAGCAGCCTTGGGACAGGGACCCGCGGTTCGCAGTATTTT.

CDR3 protein: CASSSDGTAYEQYF. In DNA form, the CDR3 reads TGTGCCAGCAGCTCCGATGGGACAGCGTACGAGCAGTACTTC. This sequence joins TRBV7-9 and TRBJ2-7, with TRBD1 identical over 7 bases. The ends lost 4 bases at V and 4 bases at J; junction bases unmatched: 7. This CDR3 is 14 amino acids long. The germline V gene has CDR1 SEHNR and CDR2 FQNEAQ (reference sequence).

V usage is TRBV5-4 and J usage is TRBJ2-7, with D maybe TRBD2 (6 bases). Germline loops: CDR1 SGHNT, CDR2 YYREEE (reference sequence). Between the trimmed V and J ends, which lost 0 bases and 2 bases, there was a span of 9 bases. The CDR3 runs to 14 residues. In DNA form, the CDR3 reads TGTGCCAGCAGCTTGGGGGCTAGCGCCTACGAGCAGTACTTC. Translating gives CASSLGASAYEQYF.

The chain carries TRBV7-2 and TRBJ2-5; 8 bases are a match to TRBD2. From germline, CDR1 is SGHTA and CDR2 FQGNSA. This CDR3 spans 14 amino acids. V lost 4 bases to trimming and J lost 3 bases; unmatched junction nucleotides: 4. CDR3 residues: CASSWSGGEETQYF. DNA of the CDR3: TGTGCCAGCAGCTGGAGCGGGGGAGAAGAGACCCAGTACTTC.

V gene TRBV11-3 combines with J gene TRBJ2-5; TRBD1 agrees at 7 bases. CDR3 length: 13 amino acids. From germline, CDR1 is SGHNT and CDR2 YENEEA. V shed 3 bases and J 3 bases; nucleotides not matched to a gene: 1. The CDR3 nucleotides read TGTGCCAGCAGCTTTGACAGGGAAGAGACCCAGTACTTC. Amino acids: CASSFDREETQYF. Looking up the rest from reference TRBV11-3 and TRBJ2-5 gives the full variable domain: EAGVVQSPRYKIIEKKQPVAFWCNPISGHNTLYWYLQNLGQGPELLIRYENEEAVDDSQLPKDRFSAERLKGVDSTLKIQPAELGDSAVYLCASSFDREETQYFGPGTRLLVL.

This chain links TRBV27 with TRBJ2-7; 8 bases fit TRBD1. The CDR3 length is 20 residues. Germline V gives CDR1 MNHEY, CDR2 SMNVEV (reference sequence). V shed 5 bases, J shed 0 bases, and the junction held 21 bases outside the gene matches. The CDR3 DNA follows: TGTGCCAGCAGTCTTAAGCCCTCGGCAGGGGGCGGGCAGAACTCCTACGAGCAGTACTTC. This sequence encodes CASSLKPSAGGGQNSYEQYF.

The chain carries TRBV27 and TRBJ2-7; 8 positions agree with TRBD2. V was clipped by 6 bases and J by 3 bases; unmatched bases: 4. CDR1 and CDR2 (germline): MNHEY, SMNVEV (reference sequence). This CDR3 has 13 residues. The CDR3 bases are TGTGCCAGCAGCGCTAGCGGGTACTACGAGCAGTACTTC. As protein: CASSASGYYEQYF.

A note on this clone: The same CDR3 arises from other DNA sequences in this sample as well. This chain links TRBV19 with TRBJ2-5; maybe TRBD2 (5 bases). V shed 5 bases and J shed 2 bases, with 6 bases lying between them. CDR1 is LNHDA and CDR2 is SQIVND in the germline V gene (reference sequence). The CDR3 length is 12 residues. CDR3 region: CASSRGQETQYF. For the CDR3, the DNA is TGTGCCAGTAGTCGGGGACAAGAGACCCAGTACTTC. Full variable domain (missing parts from reference TRBV19 and TRBJ2-5): DGGITQSPKYLFRKEGQNVTLSCEQNLNHDAMYWYRQDPGQGLRLIYYSQIVNDFQKGDIAEGYSVSREKKESFPLTVTSAQKNPTAFYLCASSRGQETQYFGPGTRLLVL.

This clone was seen only once. This rearrangement joins TRBV11-2 to TRBJ2-1, with D maybe TRBD1 (5 bases). The ends were cut back, 0 bases at V and 3 bases at J, with 12 bases in the middle. The CDR3 loop spans 16 amino acids. Germline V gene lookup returns CDR1 SGHAT and CDR2 FQNNGV. Written as DNA, the CDR3 is TGTGCCAGCAGCTTAGATGCTGGGGCTTTCTACAATGAGCAGTTCTTC. Protein sequence: CASSLDAGAFYNEQFF.

The count of this clone is one. Different DNA sequences within this sample yield the same CDR3. The J gene is TRBJ1-1, the V gene TRBV27, with unresolved D. Trimming removed 5 bases at V and 1 base at J, with 11 bases between. There are 14 residues in the CDR3. Germline CDR1 and CDR2: MNHEY and SMNVEV (reference sequence). The CDR3 DNA sequence: TGTGCCAGCAGTCCTAGGAGGGAGAACACTGAAGCTTTCTTT. The encoded protein is CASSPRRENTEAFF.

V and J are TRBV18 and TRBJ1-4, with TRBD1 matching 8 bases. Germline CDR1 and CDR2: KGHSH and LQKENI. The CDR3 runs to 19 residues. Trimming at V came to 4 bases and at J to 4 bases, leaving 17 bases not matched to a gene. As DNA, the CDR3 is TGTGCCAGCTCACTGACCGGGACAGGCGTGACCCGTGGTAATGAAAAACTGTTTTTT. It translates to CASSLTGTGVTRGNEKLFF.

This rearrangement joins TRBV6-5 to TRBJ1-2; D not resolved. Trimming took 0 bases from V and 5 from J, leaving 7 bases between them. From germline, CDR1 is MNHEY and CDR2 SVGAGI. There are 13 residues in the CDR3. For the CDR3, the DNA is TGTGCCAGCAGTTACTCGAGGGAGTATGGCTACACCTTC. Its translation: CASSYSREYGYTF.

This clone has just one count. The rearrangement joins TRBV15 to TRBJ2-5; possibly TRBD1 for D (6 bases). The CDR3 loop spans 15 amino acids. With 8 bases removed from V and 0 bases from J, the gap between germline ends came to 16 bases. In germline, CDR1 is LNHNV, CDR2 YYDKDF (reference sequence). The CDR3 nucleotides read TGTGCCACCGAGACGGACAGTTTGTACCAAGAGACCCAGTACTTC. Translating it yields CATETDSLYQETQYF. The full variable domain, in which reference TRBV15 and TRBJ2-5 provide the parts outside the CDR3, is DAMVIQNPRYQVTQFGKPVTLSCSQTLNHNVMYWYQQKSSQAPKLLFHYYDKDFNNEADTPDNFQSRRPNTSFCFLDIRSPGLGDTAMYLCATETDSLYQETQYFGPGTRLLVL.

The chain employs TRBV5-1 and TRBJ1-2, with D perhaps matching TRBD1 (5 bases). This CDR3 has 15 amino acids. Trimming stripped 0 bases from V and 0 bases from J, with 9 bases between. Germline V gene lookup returns CDR1 SGHRS and CDR2 YFSETQ. The CDR3 sequence is CASSLGQLTNYGYTF. The CDR3 DNA follows: TGCGCCAGCAGCTTGGGACAGTTAACTAACTATGGCTACACCTTC.

The V call is TRBV11-3, the J call TRBJ2-7; the D gene is possibly TRBD2 (5 bases). The CDR3 consists of 13 residues. Germline values: CDR1 SGHNT, CDR2 YENEEA. The V end lost 1 base, the J end lost 6 bases, and 10 bases lay between the germline ends. This chain's CDR3 is CASSLVSGSEQYV. The CDR3 bases are TGTGCCAGCAGCTTAGTGTCGGGGAGCGAGCAGTACGTC.

This clone has a handful of counts. The chain is built from TRBV27 and TRBJ2-7; 10 bases are shared with TRBD2. Germline V gene sequence: CDR1 MNHEY, CDR2 SMNVEV (reference sequence). The CDR3 has 13 residues. J gave up 3 bases and V 5 bases, and 1 base lay outside the gene matches. CDR3 DNA: TGTGCCAGCAGTAGGACTAGCGGCTACGAGCAGTACTTC. This sequence encodes CASSRTSGYEQYF.

The CDR3 loop reads CALEGTLTYEQYF. The CDR3 DNA follows: TGTGCCCTAGAGGGCACCTTGACCTACGAGCAGTACTTC. The J gene is TRBJ2-7, the V gene TRBV30; D perhaps matches TRBD2 (5 bases). Trimming removed 8 bases from V and 2 bases from J, with 16 bases in between. The CDR3 runs to 13 residues. The germline gives CDR1 GTSNPN, CDR2 SVGIG (reference sequence).